This T cell receptor beta chain derives from a study of CD4 T cells in relation to SARS-CoV-2 and coronaviruses. Study-wide context: Convalescent donors were aged about 20 to 75, with median approximately 39 years.

Method: immunoSEQ multiplex PCR; TCRdb's copy keeps in-frame clones and lacks some. The sample holds just over 35,000 clones, around 77% seen once. Sorted naive or memory CD4+ cells met CEF peptides for about 10 days. This clone turned up a few times. Its antigen is currently unknown. The germline V and J ends were trimmed by 4 bases and 2 bases, with 16 bases remaining between them. The CDR3 has 16 amino acids. CDR1 is SGHNT and CDR2 is YYREEE in the germline V gene (reference sequence). The chain recombines TRBV5-4 with TRBJ1-3, with unresolved D. The sample comprised memory CD4+ T cells from PBMCs, cultured in vitro. This receptor was obtained from an adult with COVID-19. The DNA for the CDR3 is TGTGCCAGCAGCCCGGACCTGCTGAGCACTGGAAACACCATATATTTT. This encodes CASSPDLLSTGNTIYF. Based on the CDR3 plus reference TRBV5-4 and TRBJ1-3, the full variable domain is ETGVTQSPTHLIKTRGQQVTLRCSSQSGHNTVSWYQQALGQGPQFIFQYYREEENGRGNFPPRFSGLQFPNYSSELNVNALELDDSALYLCASSPDLLSTGNTIYFGEGSWLTVV.